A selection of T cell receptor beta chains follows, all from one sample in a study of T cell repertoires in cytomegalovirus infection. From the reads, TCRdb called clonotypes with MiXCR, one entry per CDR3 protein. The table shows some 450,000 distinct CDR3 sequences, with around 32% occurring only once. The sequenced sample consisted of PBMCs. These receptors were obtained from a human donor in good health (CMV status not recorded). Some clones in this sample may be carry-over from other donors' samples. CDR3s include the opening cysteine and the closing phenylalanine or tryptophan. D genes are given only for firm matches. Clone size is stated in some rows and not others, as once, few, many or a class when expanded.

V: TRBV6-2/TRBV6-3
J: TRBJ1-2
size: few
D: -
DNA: TGTGCCAGCAGTTTATTCGACTATGGCTACACCTTC
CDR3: CASSLFDYGYTF

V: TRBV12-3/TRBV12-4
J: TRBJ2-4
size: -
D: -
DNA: TGTGCCAGCAGTAGAAAGGGAGCCAAAAACATTCAGTACTTC
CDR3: CASSRKGAKNIQYF

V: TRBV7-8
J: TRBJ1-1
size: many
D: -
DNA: TGTGCCAGCAGCTTCGAGAGGCGGAACACTGAAGCTTTCTTT
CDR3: CASSFERRNTEAFF

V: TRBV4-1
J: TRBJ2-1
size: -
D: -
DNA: TGCGCCAGCAGCCAAGATGGGGGCTCCTACAATGTGCAGTTCTTC
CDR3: CASSQDGGSYNVQFF

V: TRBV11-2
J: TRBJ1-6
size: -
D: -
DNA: TGTGCCAGCAGCTTCGGTGGGGGTCCAAATTCACCCCTCCACTTT
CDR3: CASSFGGGPNSPLHF

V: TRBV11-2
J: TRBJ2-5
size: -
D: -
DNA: TGTGCCAGCAGCCAAAACCGCGGGGGCGCGGGGGAGACCCAGTACTTC
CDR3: CASSQNRGGAGETQYF

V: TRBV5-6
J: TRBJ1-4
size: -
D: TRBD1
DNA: TGTGCCAGCAGCTTGGTCGGGACAGTCACTAATGAAAAACTGTTTTTT
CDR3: CASSLVGTVTNEKLFF

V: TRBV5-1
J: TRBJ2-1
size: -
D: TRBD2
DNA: TGCGCCAGCAGCCCAAGGACTAGCGGGGGTTATGAGCAGTTCTTC
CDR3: CASSPRTSGGYEQFF

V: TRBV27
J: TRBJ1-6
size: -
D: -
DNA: TGTGCCAGCAGTTTGTGGCCGGATAATTCACCCCTCCCCTTT
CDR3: CASSLWPDNSPLPF

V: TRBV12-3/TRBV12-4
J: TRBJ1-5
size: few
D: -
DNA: TGTGCCAGCAGTTTTGCGGGGTTCAATCAGCCCCAGCATTTT
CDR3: CASSFAGFNQPQHF

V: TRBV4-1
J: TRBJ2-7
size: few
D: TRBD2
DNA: TGCGCCAGCAGCCAAGAGGCGAGCGGGGCGACCTACGAGCAGTACTTC
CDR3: CASSQEASGATYEQYF

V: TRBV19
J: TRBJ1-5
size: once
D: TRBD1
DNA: TGTGCCAGTACTCCAGACAGGGCTTGGAATCAGCCCCAGCATTTT
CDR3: CASTPDRAWNQPQHF